These 24 T cell receptor beta chains were sequenced from one sample in a study of identical twins. TCRdb passed the 5' RACE reads through MiXCR, listing each CDR3 protein once. Of hundreds of thousands of distinct CDR3 sequences listed, approximately 13% are singletons. These data were likewise used in another study, on yellow fever vaccine responses in identical twins.

The source material was CD8+ T cells sorted from blood. The receptors were gathered from a woman younger than 35 in good health.

V gene TRBV6-5 combines with J gene TRBJ2-5; the match to TRBD1 covers 9 bases. With 0 bases clipped from V and 5 bases from J, the junction kept 4 bases outside the gene matches. This CDR3 comprises 15 residues. Germline V lookup: CDR1 MNHEY, CDR2 SVGAGI. CDR3 loop: CASSYSGQGQETQYF. The CDR3 DNA reads TGTGCCAGCAGTTACTCGGGACAGGGACAGGAGACCCAGTACTTC.

This rearrangement joins TRBV7-8 to TRBJ2-7; 9 bases map to TRBD2. There are 16 residues in the CDR3. J gave up 3 bases and V 0 bases, and 6 bases lay outside the gene matches. Germline CDR1 reads SGHVS; CDR2 reads FQNEAQ. The CDR3 protein is CASSLAETSGLYEQYV. For the CDR3, the DNA is TGTGCCAGCAGCTTAGCCGAGACTAGCGGACTCTACGAGCAGTACGTC.

The chain has TRBV20-1 and TRBJ1-6; TRBD1 is a possible D gene (6 bases). The CDR3 is 13 residues long. CDR1 and CDR2 (germline): DFQATT, SNEGSKA (reference sequence). The V end was cut by 5 bases, the J end by 7 bases, with 12 bases between. The CDR3, as DNA: TGCAGTGCTCAGGACAGAGACAATTCACCCCTCCACTTT. Protein sequence: CSAQDRDNSPLHF.

The rearrangement links TRBV7-7 to TRBJ2-5; 8 nucleotides line up with TRBD2. Germline V CDR1 and CDR2: SSHAT, FNYEAQ (reference sequence). The CDR3 has 17 residues. The trim removed 5 bases at V and 5 bases at J, leaving 16 bases unmatched. This chain's CDR3 is CASSPRGSGEGMETQYF. CDR3 sequence (DNA): TGTGCCAGCAGCCCCCGTGGTAGCGGGGAAGGTATGGAGACCCAGTACTTC.

V and J are TRBV10-1 and TRBJ2-5, with 10 bases aligning to TRBD1. Germline values: CDR1 WNHNN, CDR2 SYGVQD (reference sequence). Unmatched junction bases numbered 6, after V lost 3 bases and J lost 5 bases. The CDR3 length is 15 residues. The CDR3 sequence: CASSDRTGGEETQYF. The CDR3, as DNA: TGCGCCAGCAGTGACCGGACAGGGGGTGAGGAGACCCAGTACTTC.

This clonotype was counted a few times. The gene calls are TRBV5-1 and TRBJ1-2; 9 positions agree with TRBD1. This CDR3 comprises 16 residues. The ends lost 5 bases at V and 3 bases at J; junction bases unmatched: 11. Per germline, CDR1 SGHRS and CDR2 YFSETQ. The CDR3 nucleotides are TGCGCCAGCAGATCAGAAAGGGACAGGGTTGACTATGGCTACACCTTC. Amino acid sequence: CASRSERDRVDYGYTF. Drawing the rest from reference TRBV5-1 and TRBJ1-2, the complete variable domain is KAGVTQTPRYLIKTRGQQVTLSCSPISGHRSVSWYQQTPGQGLQFLFEYFSETQRNKGNFPGRFSGRQFSNSRSEMNVSTLELGDSALYLCASRSERDRVDYGYTFGSGTRLTVV.

This clonotype was observed a single time. V is TRBV2 and J is TRBJ1-1, with a possible D match to TRBD1 (5 bases). Between the trimmed V and J ends, which lost 7 bases and 0 bases, there was a span of 9 bases. This CDR3 is 13 amino acids long. Germline V lookup: CDR1 SNHLY, CDR2 FYNNEI. CDR3 DNA: TGTGCCAGCATCTTCAGGGTGAACACTGAAGCTTTCTTT. It is translated as CASIFRVNTEAFF. The variable domain in full, completed from reference TRBV2 and TRBJ1-1, reads EPEVTQTPSHQVTQMGQEVILRCVPISNHLYFYWYRQILGQKVEFLVSFYNNEISEKSEIFDDQFSVERPDGSNFTLKIRSTKLEDSAMYFCASIFRVNTEAFFGQGTRLTVV.

This clonotype was detected only a few times. This sequence joins TRBV28 and TRBJ1-1; TRBD1 might be the D (5 bases). The CDR3 consists of 13 residues. V was trimmed by 5 bases and J by 8 bases, leaving 15 bases between them. From germline, CDR1 is MDHEN and CDR2 SYDVKM. CDR3 residues: CASSPDQGPEAFF. CDR3 in DNA: TGTGCCAGCAGTCCTGACCAGGGTCCCGAAGCTTTCTTT. Full variable domain (remainder filled in from reference TRBV28 and TRBJ1-1): DVKVTQSSRYLVKRTGEKVFLECVQDMDHENMFWYRQDPGLGLRLIYFSYDVKMKEKGDIPEGYSVSREKKERFSLILESASTNQTSMYLCASSPDQGPEAFFGQGTRLTVV.

The chain has TRBV7-9 and TRBJ2-4, with D possibly being TRBD1 or TRBD2 (5 bases each). The germline V gene has CDR1 SEHNR and CDR2 FQNEAQ (reference sequence). CDR3 length equals 14 residues. Trimming shortened V by 10 bases and J by 8 bases, and 21 bases separated the two germline ends. The CDR3 is CATLGAGHQDIQYF. In DNA, the CDR3 is TGTGCCACCCTAGGGGCGGGCCACCAGGACATTCAGTACTTC.

The chain couples TRBV7-9 to TRBJ2-1; 10 bases align to TRBD1. The trim removed 5 bases at V and 8 bases at J, leaving 6 bases unmatched. Germline V gene lookup returns CDR1 SEHNR and CDR2 FQNEAQ (reference sequence). The CDR3 contains 14 residues. The CDR3 sequence: CASSPTTGGDEQFF. The CDR3, as DNA: TGTGCCAGCAGCCCGACGACAGGGGGCGATGAGCAGTTCTTC.

This clonotype was seen a few times. The CDR3 loop reads CASSPSGPYRDDYGYTF. The CDR3 region has the DNA TGCGCCAGCAGCCCCTCAGGCCCATACAGGGATGACTATGGCTACACCTTC. The V and J genes are TRBV4-1 and TRBJ1-2, with D possibly matching TRBD1 (6 bases). The V end was cut by 4 bases, the J end by 3 bases, with 21 bases between. The CDR3 runs 17 residues. Germline CDR1 reads MGHRA; CDR2 reads YSYEKL.

The V call is TRBV20-1, the J call TRBJ1-5; D gene uncertain. CDR1 and CDR2 from the germline V gene are DFQATT and SNEGSKA (reference sequence). V gave up 0 bases and J gave up 5 bases, with 11 bases separating them. The CDR3 runs to 14 residues. This chain's CDR3 is CSARDNQEHQPQHF. In DNA form, the CDR3 reads TGCAGTGCTAGAGATAATCAGGAGCATCAGCCCCAGCATTTT.

This clonotype has a count of ten or more. CDR3 sequence reads: CASSFQEETQYF. CDR3 in DNA: TGTGCCAGCAGTTTTCAGGAAGAGACCCAGTACTTC. The chain uses TRBV12-3 or TRBV12-4 and TRBJ2-5; D is unresolved. Deletions cut 3 bases from V and 3 bases from J, with 5 bases between. The CDR3 consists of 12 residues.

The V call is TRBV12-3 or TRBV12-4, the J call TRBJ2-1; 8 nucleotides agree with TRBD2. Trimming took 0 bases from V and 5 from J; bases not matched to a gene: 6. The CDR3 contains 16 residues. The CDR3: CASSLASGGLDNEQFF. CDR3 in DNA: TGTGCCAGCAGTTTAGCATCGGGAGGGTTGGACAATGAGCAGTTCTTC.

This clonotype was picked up many times. V is TRBV20-1 and J is TRBJ2-1, with 8 bases fitting TRBD2. The CDR3 has 15 amino acids. Per germline, CDR1 DFQATT and CDR2 SNEGSKA (reference sequence). J lost 0 bases, V lost 6 bases, and 7 bases had no gene match. The CDR3 loop reads CSARGLAGSYNEQFF. Written as DNA, the CDR3 is TGCAGTGCCCGCGGACTAGCTGGCTCCTACAATGAGCAGTTCTTC.

This clonotype was found many times. The chain combines TRBV20-1 with TRBJ1-1; 7 nucleotides match TRBD1. The V gene's germline CDR1 is DFQATT and CDR2 SNEGSKA (reference sequence). V lost 6 bases to trimming and J lost 8 bases; unmatched junction nucleotides: 3. The CDR3 loop spans 10 amino acids. CDR3 loop: CSALQGEAFF. CDR3 nucleotides: TGCAGTGCCTTACAGGGGGAAGCTTTCTTT.

This clonotype was detected many times. V gene TRBV5-5 combines with J gene TRBJ1-5, with D possibly TRBD1 on 5 matching bases. Germline V gene lookup returns CDR1 SGHKS and CDR2 YYEKEE (reference sequence). The CDR3 is 14 amino acids. Trimming stripped 0 bases from V and 6 bases from J, with 10 bases between. CDR3 residues: CASSLGQGGQPQHF. The CDR3 bases are TGTGCCAGCAGCTTGGGGCAGGGTGGTCAGCCCCAGCATTTT.

The J gene is TRBJ2-2, the V gene TRBV7-9, with TRBD2 matching over 9 bases. Germline-derived CDR1 and CDR2 are SEHNR and FQNEAQ (reference sequence). J gave up 6 bases and V 2 bases, and 4 bases lay outside the gene matches. The CDR3 covers 15 residues. CDR3 in amino acids: CASSLPSGVAGELFF. For the CDR3, the DNA is TGTGCCAGCAGCTTACCTAGCGGGGTAGCCGGGGAGCTGTTTTTT.

This clonotype was seen repeatedly, ten times or more. The chain recombines TRBV12-3 or TRBV12-4 with TRBJ2-3, with D hard to call. The CDR3 runs to 12 residues. V shed 8 bases and J shed 2 bases, with 8 bases lying between them. The CDR3, as DNA: TGTGCCAGCCGGGCGTTCACAGATACGCAGTATTTT. It specifies CASRAFTDTQYF.

The V and J genes are TRBV5-1 and TRBJ2-7; perhaps TRBD2 as D (5 bases). Per germline, CDR1 SGHRS and CDR2 YFSETQ. CDR3 length: 16 amino acids. V lost 0 bases, J lost 0 bases, and 13 bases lay in between. The CDR3 reads CASSLEPGYSSYEQYF. DNA for the CDR3: TGCGCCAGCAGCTTGGAGCCGGGATATTCCTCCTACGAGCAGTACTTC.

This chain's CDR3 is CASSQVPSYEQYF. CDR3 DNA: TGTGCCAGCAGCCAGGTCCCTTCCTACGAGCAGTACTTC. This chain connects TRBV5-6 to TRBJ2-7; D gene unclear. The length of the CDR3 is 13 residues. Germline-derived CDR1 and CDR2 are SGHDT and YYEEEE. The V end lost 4 bases, the J end lost 1 base, and 9 bases lay between the germline ends.

The J gene is TRBJ2-1, the V gene TRBV2; D unresolved. The CDR3 is 15 amino acids. The germline CDR1 and CDR2 sequences are SNHLY and FYNNEI. V was trimmed by 0 bases and J by 7 bases, leaving 13 bases between them. In DNA form, the CDR3 reads TGTGCCAGCAGTGAAGCGCTACAGTCTAGGAATGAGCAGTTCTTC. This gives the protein CASSEALQSRNEQFF.

The chain combines TRBV28 with TRBJ2-1; a weak D match, TRBD1 (6 bases). Deletions cut 4 bases from V and 9 bases from J, with 10 bases between. In germline, CDR1 is MDHEN, CDR2 SYDVKM. The CDR3 covers 12 residues. The DNA for the CDR3 is TGTGCCAGCAGTTACGGACAGCGTGAGCAGTTCTTC. Translating gives CASSYGQREQFF.

The chain couples TRBV2 to TRBJ2-1, with 8 nucleotides matching TRBD1. The CDR3 runs 15 residues. The germline CDR1 and CDR2 sequences are SNHLY and FYNNEI. The junction had 9 bases not matched to a gene; V was cut back by 8 bases and J by 3 bases. The CDR3, as DNA: TGTGCCAGCCCTGGCCGGACAGGGTTCTACAATGAGCAGTTCTTC. Its protein product is CASPGRTGFYNEQFF.